The 14 T cell receptor beta chains below were found in one sample sequenced in a study of blood T cell repertoires in COVID-19. Assay: immunoSEQ multiplex PCR; the TCRdb copy retains only in-frame clones and omits some. The sample holds 20,000 to 30,000 clones, approximately 91% seen once. Sequencing was performed on peripheral blood. The source of these receptors is a man aged 65-85 years with COVID-19, enrolled during active disease.

A single count supports this clone. V and J are TRBV5-6 and TRBJ1-2; D remains unclear. The V gene's germline CDR1 is SGHDT and CDR2 YYEEEE. The V and J ends lost 3 bases and 5 bases respectively, with 17 bases between them. The CDR3 runs to 15 residues. CDR3 protein: CASSSPYLPDYGYTF. CDR3 DNA sequence: TGTGCCAGCAGCTCCCCGTATTTACCAGATTATGGCTACACCTTC.

V usage is TRBV6-2 or TRBV6-3 and J usage is TRBJ1-5, with unresolved D. Per the germline V gene, CDR1 is MNHEY and CDR2 is SVGEGT. This CDR3 has 12 residues. Trimming shortened V by 4 bases and J by 9 bases, and 10 bases separated the two germline ends. The chain's CDR3 is CASSSPPSPQHF. Written as DNA, the CDR3 is TGTGCCAGCAGTTCCCCTCCCTCGCCCCAGCATTTT.

The chain uses TRBV2 and TRBJ2-7; 8 bases are a match to TRBD2. V shed 7 bases, J shed 6 bases, and the junction held 8 bases outside the gene matches. The germline gives CDR1 SNHLY, CDR2 FYNNEI. The CDR3 totals 13 residues. This CDR3 reads CASTTALAGEQYF. The CDR3 region has the DNA TGTGCCAGCACCACCGCGCTAGCGGGCGAGCAGTACTTC.

The chain combines TRBV25-1 with TRBJ2-7, with 7 bases that match TRBD1. The length of the CDR3 is 14 residues. J was trimmed by 0 bases and V by 6 bases; bases with no gene match: 5. Germline V CDR1 and CDR2: MGHDK, SYGVNS. CDR3 loop: CASRPGQDSYEQYF. CDR3 DNA sequence: TGTGCCAGCAGACCCGGACAGGACTCCTACGAGCAGTACTTC.

Here the CDR3 DNA reads TGTGCCAGCAGTGACTGGACTAGCGGGGGAGGCAATGAGCAGTTCTTC. Amino acids: CASSDWTSGGGNEQFF. This chain joins TRBV2 and TRBJ2-1; TRBD2 aligns across 13 bases. Per the germline V gene, CDR1 is SNHLY and CDR2 is FYNNEI. V gave up 3 bases and J gave up 6 bases; unmatched junction bases: 5. The CDR3 length is 16 residues.

V usage is TRBV6-1 and J usage is TRBJ2-3; D remains unclear. The ends were cut back, 2 bases at V and 6 bases at J, with 9 bases in the middle. There are 13 residues in the CDR3. Per the germline V gene, CDR1 is MNHNS and CDR2 is SASEGT. The CDR3 sequence: CASSEPPRDTQYF. CDR3 DNA: TGTGCCAGCAGTGAACCCCCGAGGGATACGCAGTATTTT.

The chain combines TRBV30 with TRBJ1-2; D unclear. Germline V CDR1 and CDR2: GTSNPN, SVGIG (reference sequence). The CDR3 totals 12 residues. Between the trimmed V and J ends, which lost 1 base and 3 bases, there was a span of 6 bases. CDR3 coding DNA: TGTGCCTGGAGTGCGGTTGACTATGGCTACACCTTC. Amino acid sequence: CAWSAVDYGYTF.

The chain has TRBV15 and TRBJ1-3, with 8 bases fitting TRBD1. With 2 bases clipped from V and 7 bases from J, the junction kept 7 bases outside the gene matches. The germline CDR1 and CDR2 sequences are LNHNV and YYDKDF (reference sequence). The CDR3 is 15 residues long. The chain's CDR3 is CATSRSGQAGNTIYF. DNA of the CDR3: TGTGCCACCAGCAGATCGGGACAGGCGGGGAACACCATATATTTT.

The chain carries TRBV5-1 and TRBJ2-1, with 11 bases matching TRBD2. The CDR3 is made up of 17 amino acids. CDR1 is SGHRS and CDR2 is YFSETQ in the germline V gene. Trimming cost V 4 bases and J 0 bases; bases outside gene matches: 6. The CDR3 protein is CASSPRLAGPSYNEQFF. CDR3 sequence (DNA): TGCGCCAGCAGCCCTCGACTAGCGGGACCCTCCTACAATGAGCAGTTCTTC.

The chain joins TRBV19 to TRBJ2-7, with 12 bases matching TRBD2. Germline loops: CDR1 LNHDA, CDR2 SQIVND (reference sequence). The CDR3 covers 13 residues. J gave up 4 bases and V 9 bases, and 4 bases lay outside the gene matches. CDR3 sequence: CASGTSGQYEQYF. DNA of the CDR3: TGTGCCAGCGGGACTAGCGGGCAATACGAGCAGTACTTC.

The chain is built from TRBV6-5 and TRBJ2-2; TRBD2 agrees at 9 bases. Germline CDR1 and CDR2: MNHEY and SVGAGI. The CDR3 covers 16 residues. Unmatched junction bases numbered 7, after V lost 4 bases and J lost 4 bases. DNA for the CDR3: TGTGCCAGCAGTTCTCCCCGGACTAGCGCCACCGGGGAGCTGTTTTTT. The encoded protein is CASSSPRTSATGELFF.

This chain joins TRBV21-1 and TRBJ1-3; the table calls TRBD1, which could not be checked here. TRBV21-1 is described as a pseudogene. There are 17 residues in the CDR3. This CDR3 reads CASSSLGPSSSGNTIYF. The CDR3 nucleotides are TGTGCCAGCAGCAGCCTGGGCCCTTCCAGCTCTGGAAACACCATATATTTT.

This chain joins TRBV29-1 and TRBJ1-1; 9 positions agree with TRBD1. Per germline, CDR1 SQVTM and CDR2 ANQGSEA. V lost 6 bases and J lost 0; bases outside the gene matches: 5. The CDR3 covers 14 residues. CDR3 DNA sequence: TGCAGCGTAGTAGGGACAGGGATGAACACTGAAGCTTTCTTT. Translated: CSVVGTGMNTEAFF.

The chain links TRBV25-1 to TRBJ1-1; D remains unclear. Germline V gene data show CDR1 as MGHDK and CDR2 as SYGVNS. This CDR3 region has 14 residues. V lost 6 bases, J lost 4 bases, and 15 bases lay in between. The CDR3 sequence is CASRAQRGGTEAFF. The CDR3 nucleotides are TGTGCCAGCAGGGCGCAGCGTGGTGGCACTGAAGCTTTCTTT.